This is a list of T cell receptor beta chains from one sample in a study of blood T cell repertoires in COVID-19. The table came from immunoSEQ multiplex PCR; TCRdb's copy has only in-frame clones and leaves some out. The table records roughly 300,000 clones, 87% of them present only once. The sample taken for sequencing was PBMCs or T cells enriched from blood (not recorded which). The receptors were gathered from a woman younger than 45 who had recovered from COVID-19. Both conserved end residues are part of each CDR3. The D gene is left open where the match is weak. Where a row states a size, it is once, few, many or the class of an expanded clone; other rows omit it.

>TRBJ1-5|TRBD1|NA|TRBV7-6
TGTGCCAGCAGCTTAGGTGCTGGACAGGGTAATCAGCCCCAGCATTTT
CASSLGAGQGNQPQHF
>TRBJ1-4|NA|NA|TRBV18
TGTGCCAGCTCACCATCGGGGGGCAGGATTAATGAAAAACTGTTTTTT
CASSPSGGRINEKLFF
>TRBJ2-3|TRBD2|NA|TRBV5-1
TGCGCCAGCAGCTTGCGGGCGGGGGGTAGCACAGATACGCAGTATTTT
CASSLRAGGSTDTQYF
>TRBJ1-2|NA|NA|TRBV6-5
TGTGCCAGCACCGGGGGACGGACGAACTATGGCTACACCTTC
CASTGGRTNYGYTF
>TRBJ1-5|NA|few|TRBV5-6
TGTGCCAGCAGCTTGTCAGGGATTCAGCCCCAGCATTTT
CASSLSGIQPQHF
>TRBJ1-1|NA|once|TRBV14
TGTGCCAGCAGCCAAGTCTTGACGGGATCTGGCACTGAAGCTTTCTTT
CASSQVLTGSGTEAFF
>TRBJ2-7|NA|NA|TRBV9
TGTGCCAGCAGCGTAGGTAGGGGCGAAGGGTCCTACGAGCAGTACTTC
CASSVGRGEGSYEQYF
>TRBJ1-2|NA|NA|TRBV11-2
TGTGCCAGCAGCTTGTCGGTTATGGACTATGGCTACACCTTC
CASSLSVMDYGYTF
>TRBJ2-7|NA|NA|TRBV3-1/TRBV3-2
TGTGCCAGCAGCTTGGGCCAAGGGGCCTACGAGCAGTACTTC
CASSLGQGAYEQYF
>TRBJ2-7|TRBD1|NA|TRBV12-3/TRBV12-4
TGTGCCAGCAGAGGGACAGGTACTAGCGAGCAGTACTTC
CASRGTGTSEQYF
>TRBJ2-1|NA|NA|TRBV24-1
TGTGCCACCAGTGATGGAGGGACAGACCTATACAATGAGCAGTTCTTC
CATSDGGTDLYNEQFF
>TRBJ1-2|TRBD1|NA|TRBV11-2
TGTGCCAGCAGCACAGACCCGGGACAGGGCTACGGTACCTTC
CASSTDPGQGYGTF
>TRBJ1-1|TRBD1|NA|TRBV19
TGTGCCAGTAGGGAGAGAGCTGGGACAGGGGGATATGGCACTGAAGCTTTCTTT
CASRERAGTGGYGTEAFF
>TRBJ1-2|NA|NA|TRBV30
TGTGCCTGGAGTGTACTTGCTCGTGGCTACACCTTC
CAWSVLARGYTF
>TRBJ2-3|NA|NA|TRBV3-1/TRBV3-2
TGTGCCAGCAGCCAATTACTAGCTCCAGATACGCAGTATTTT
CASSQLLAPDTQYF
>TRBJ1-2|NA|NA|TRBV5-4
TGTGCCAGCAGCTCCCTCAACAGAGCTGAAGTCTATGGCTACACCTTC
CASSSLNRAEVYGYTF
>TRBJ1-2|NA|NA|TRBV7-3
TGTGCCAGCAGCCTCAACGGACAGAAAACTCCCCATGGCTACACCTTC
CASSLNGQKTPHGYTF